This T cell receptor (beta chain) was captured by sequencing in a study of blood T cells in healthy people across ages. Concerning this clonotype itself: The junction departs from germline at one end; a sequencing error may be responsible.

Together with a sample-barcoded 5' primer, a J-beta primer mix was included in a second PCR lasting roughly 6 to 12 cycles. A single record per CDR3 protein comes from TCRdb applying MiXCR to the 5' RACE reads. The sample holds roughly 1,500,000 distinct CDR3 sequences, 34% seen once. The CDR3 is made up of 18 amino acids. Looked up from germline, CDR1 is MNHEY and CDR2 is SMNVEV (reference sequence). V is TRBV27 and J is TRBJ2-6; the match to TRBD1 covers 12 bases. The clonotype comes from a woman under 40 in good health. The sequenced material came from blood. The CDR3 loop reads CASSLYWDRGPGANVLTF. Here the CDR3 DNA reads TGTGCCAGCAGTTTATATTGGGACAGGGGGCCAGGGGCCAACGTTCTGACTTTC.